The clone carrying this TCR beta chain was observed a handful of times. The antigen is unknown. The CDR3 spans 15 residues. Trimming took off 1 base at V and 5 bases at J, with 11 bases between the two ends. Per the germline V gene, CDR1 is LNHDA and CDR2 is SQIVND (reference sequence). The sample comes from a study of cytomegalovirus exposure and HLA in healthy donors. Broader study findings: Associated with cytomegalovirus, according to the listing, were around 160 TCR beta chains.

Only in-frame clones appear in the TCRdb table, and some are missing; sequencing was by immunoSEQ multiplex PCR. In the table there are 90,000 to 110,000 clones, approximately 90% of which are singletons. The donors formed part of the roughly 120-subject validation cohort, distinct from the approximately 670-subject first cohort. The sample comprised PBMCs. This sequence originates from a woman aged 18-29 years in good health and CMV-seropositive. The chain combines TRBV19 with TRBJ2-2, with D tentatively TRBD1 (6 bases). The CDR3: CASSIGFRGTGELFF. CDR3 in DNA: TGTGCCAGTAGTATAGGTTTTAGGGGGACCGGGGAGCTGTTTTTT.